Listed below are T cell receptor beta chains from one sample, sequenced in a study of cytomegalovirus exposure and HLA in healthy donors. Data came from immunoSEQ multiplex PCR; TCRdb stores just in-frame clones and leaves some out. In the table there are 250,000 to 400,000 clones, roughly 87% of which are singletons. The material sequenced was PBMCs. These TCRs come from a man aged 30 to 45 in good health and CMV-seronegative. The CDR3 runs from the conserved cysteine through the conserved F or W. A D gene is named only where the DNA matches it firmly. Clone size is given for some rows only: seen once, a few or many times, or a class if the clone is expanded.

d_gene: NA; j_gene: TRBJ2-5; v_gene: TRBV11-2; abundance: NA; CDR3nt: TGTGCCAGCAGCGCCCTTCTAGCCCCGGAGACCCAGTACTTC; CDR3aa: CASSALLAPETQYF
d_gene: NA; j_gene: TRBJ1-2; v_gene: TRBV7-9; abundance: few; CDR3nt: TGTGCCAGCAGCCCCTCGGGCAGGGAGGCCTATGGCTACACCTTC; CDR3aa: CASSPSGREAYGYTF
d_gene: TRBD1; j_gene: TRBJ1-2; v_gene: TRBV9; abundance: NA; CDR3nt: TGTGCCAGCAGCGCCGGGACAGGGTCCTATGGCTACACCTTC; CDR3aa: CASSAGTGSYGYTF
d_gene: TRBD1; j_gene: TRBJ1-2; v_gene: TRBV2; abundance: NA; CDR3nt: TGTGCCAGCAACAGGGGGCGCGACTATGGCTACACCTTC; CDR3aa: CASNRGRDYGYTF
d_gene: TRBD1; j_gene: TRBJ2-7; v_gene: TRBV7-2; abundance: few; CDR3nt: TGTGCCAGCAGCTCCACAGGGGGCAGGCACGAGCAGTACTTC; CDR3aa: CASSSTGGRHEQYF
d_gene: TRBD2; j_gene: TRBJ2-1; v_gene: TRBV7-2; abundance: NA; CDR3nt: TGTGCCAGCAGCCTGGGCCCGAGCGGGGGTTTGAATGAGCAGTTCTTC; CDR3aa: CASSLGPSGGLNEQFF
d_gene: TRBD1; j_gene: TRBJ1-2; v_gene: TRBV7-8; abundance: NA; CDR3nt: TGTGCCAGCAGACAAGGCAGGGGGAATGGCTACACCTTC; CDR3aa: CASRQGRGNGYTF
d_gene: TRBD2; j_gene: TRBJ2-1; v_gene: TRBV10-3; abundance: once; CDR3nt: TGTCCAACGGGCGGGAGCTCCTACAATGAGCAGTTCTTC; CDR3aa: CPTGGSSYNEQFF
d_gene: TRBD2; j_gene: TRBJ2-3; v_gene: TRBV4-1; abundance: NA; CDR3nt: TGCGCCAGCAGCCAAGCATACGGGGGGGCGCCACGCCCAGATACGCAGTATTTT; CDR3aa: CASSQAYGGAPRPDTQYF
d_gene: NA; j_gene: TRBJ2-2; v_gene: TRBV4-1; abundance: few; CDR3nt: TGCGCCAGCAGCCAAGCCTTACAGACCACCGGGGAGCTGTTTTTT; CDR3aa: CASSQALQTTGELFF
d_gene: TRBD1; j_gene: TRBJ1-6; v_gene: TRBV5-1; abundance: NA; CDR3nt: TGCGCCAGCAGCTTGGATGGCAGGGGGTCACCCCTCCACTTT; CDR3aa: CASSLDGRGSPLHF
d_gene: TRBD1; j_gene: TRBJ1-6; v_gene: TRBV10-3; abundance: few; CDR3nt: TGTGCCATCAGTGGGACAGGGGGACAGAACAATTCACCCCTCCACTTT; CDR3aa: CAISGTGGQNNSPLHF
d_gene: NA; j_gene: TRBJ2-3; v_gene: TRBV11-2; abundance: NA; CDR3nt: TGTGCCAGCAGCTTACGACCCTTCCCGGGGTCTAGCACAGATACGCAGTATTTT; CDR3aa: CASSLRPFPGSSTDTQYF
d_gene: NA; j_gene: TRBJ2-7; v_gene: TRBV7-6; abundance: NA; CDR3nt: TGTGCCAGCAGCTTAGATTATAGGTCGGGCGAGCAGTACTTC; CDR3aa: CASSLDYRSGEQYF
d_gene: TRBD2; j_gene: TRBJ2-3; v_gene: TRBV7-2; abundance: NA; CDR3nt: TGTGCCAGCAGCTCCTGGCGTGGCGGGGGGCCGGGAGATACGCAGTATTTT; CDR3aa: CASSSWRGGGPGDTQYF
d_gene: NA; j_gene: TRBJ2-5; v_gene: TRBV4-1; abundance: NA; CDR3nt: TGCGCCAGCAGCCCAGCAGGGTCCCAAGAGACCCAGTACTTC; CDR3aa: CASSPAGSQETQYF
d_gene: TRBD1; j_gene: TRBJ1-5; v_gene: TRBV6-1; abundance: once; CDR3nt: TGTGCCAGCAGGGCGGGACAGAGCAATCAGCCCCAGCATTTT; CDR3aa: CASRAGQSNQPQHF
d_gene: NA; j_gene: TRBJ1-1; v_gene: TRBV6-1; abundance: NA; CDR3nt: TGTGCCAGCAGTTCCCTGGGGCAGGGCGACACTGAAGCTTTCTTT; CDR3aa: CASSSLGQGDTEAFF
d_gene: TRBD1; j_gene: TRBJ2-2; v_gene: TRBV6-5; abundance: few; CDR3nt: TGTGCCAGCAGAAGACAGGGCGTCAACACCGGGGAGCTGTTTTTT; CDR3aa: CASRRQGVNTGELFF
d_gene: TRBD1; j_gene: TRBJ1-2; v_gene: TRBV7-2; abundance: NA; CDR3nt: TGTGCCAGCAGGCCTCGGGACAGGGGGCGCAATAACTATGGCTACACCTTC; CDR3aa: CASRPRDRGRNNYGYTF
d_gene: NA; j_gene: TRBJ2-1; v_gene: TRBV30; abundance: NA; CDR3nt: TGTGCCTGGATGGGGCCCAGCTCCTACAATGAGCAGTTCTTC; CDR3aa: CAWMGPSSYNEQFF
d_gene: TRBD1; j_gene: TRBJ2-7; v_gene: TRBV15; abundance: NA; CDR3nt: TGTGCCACCAGCAGAGGACAGGGGGCCTACGAGCAGTACTTC; CDR3aa: CATSRGQGAYEQYF
d_gene: TRBD1; j_gene: TRBJ2-7; v_gene: TRBV5-4; abundance: NA; CDR3nt: TGTGCCAGCAGCTTGGTAACAGGGGGCATTGACTCCTACGAGCAGTACTTC; CDR3aa: CASSLVTGGIDSYEQYF
d_gene: TRBD1; j_gene: TRBJ2-3; v_gene: TRBV16; abundance: NA; CDR3nt: TGTGCCAGCAGCAAGCTACCGGGACAGCTCACAGATACGCAGTATTTT; CDR3aa: CASSKLPGQLTDTQYF
d_gene: NA; j_gene: TRBJ1-2; v_gene: TRBV4-3; abundance: few; CDR3nt: TGCGCCAGCAGCCAAGAGGACAGATATGGCTACACCTTC; CDR3aa: CASSQEDRYGYTF
d_gene: NA; j_gene: TRBJ1-2; v_gene: TRBV5-1; abundance: once; CDR3nt: TGCGCCAGCAGCTTCTCCCCACAGTTTGGCTACACCTTC; CDR3aa: CASSFSPQFGYTF
d_gene: NA; j_gene: TRBJ1-4; v_gene: TRBV9; abundance: NA; CDR3nt: TGTGCCAGCAGCGTAGATTGGGGGCGCGGAAAACTGTTTTTT; CDR3aa: CASSVDWGRGKLFF
d_gene: TRBD1; j_gene: TRBJ1-2; v_gene: TRBV30; abundance: NA; CDR3nt: TGTGCCTGGAGTGTAGGTGGACAGGGAACTAACTATGGCTACACCTTC; CDR3aa: CAWSVGGQGTNYGYTF
d_gene: NA; j_gene: TRBJ1-1; v_gene: TRBV7-9; abundance: NA; CDR3nt: TGTGCCAGCAGCGAGATAGGGGAAGAAGCTTTCTTT; CDR3aa: CASSEIGEEAFF
d_gene: TRBD1; j_gene: TRBJ1-4; v_gene: TRBV27; abundance: NA; CDR3nt: TGTGCCAGCAGGAAGCCGGGACAGGGTGATGAAAAACTGTTTTTT; CDR3aa: CASRKPGQGDEKLFF
d_gene: TRBD2; j_gene: TRBJ2-5; v_gene: TRBV19; abundance: NA; CDR3nt: TGTGCCAGCAATCGGGGGGGCTTCGGAGAGACCCAGTACTTC; CDR3aa: CASNRGGFGETQYF
d_gene: TRBD2; j_gene: TRBJ2-7; v_gene: TRBV11-2; abundance: NA; CDR3nt: TGTGCCAGCAGCGACGCCACTAGCGGGTACTACGAGCAGTACTTC; CDR3aa: CASSDATSGYYEQYF
d_gene: NA; j_gene: TRBJ1-2; v_gene: TRBV29-1; abundance: NA; CDR3nt: TGCAGCGTGGCCCAAGGGGCTAACTATGGCTACACCTTC; CDR3aa: CSVAQGANYGYTF
d_gene: TRBD1; j_gene: TRBJ1-2; v_gene: TRBV7-9; abundance: NA; CDR3nt: TGTGCCAGCAGCTCGTCGACAGGGGGAAGGGGCTACACCTTC; CDR3aa: CASSSSTGGRGYTF
d_gene: NA; j_gene: TRBJ2-4; v_gene: TRBV5-1; abundance: NA; CDR3nt: TGCGCCAGCAGCTTCGAAGGGCGGGGTGGAAAAAACATTCAGTACTTC; CDR3aa: CASSFEGRGGKNIQYF
d_gene: TRBD2; j_gene: TRBJ2-3; v_gene: TRBV5-6; abundance: NA; CDR3nt: TGTGCCAGCAGCCGGACCTATACTAGCGGGGGGCGCACAGATACGCAGTATTTT; CDR3aa: CASSRTYTSGGRTDTQYF
d_gene: NA; j_gene: TRBJ1-5; v_gene: TRBV6-6; abundance: once; CDR3nt: TGTGCCAGCAGTTACGACAGTAATAGCAATCAGCCCCAGCATTTT; CDR3aa: CASSYDSNSNQPQHF
d_gene: TRBD1; j_gene: TRBJ2-5; v_gene: TRBV5-1; abundance: NA; CDR3nt: TGCGCCAGCAGCTTGAGGACAGGGGGCGCAGGGGAGACCCAGTACTTC; CDR3aa: CASSLRTGGAGETQYF
d_gene: NA; j_gene: TRBJ1-2; v_gene: TRBV19; abundance: NA; CDR3nt: TGTGCCAGTAGTACCACCCGGGACACCACTCTTGGCTACACCTTC; CDR3aa: CASSTTRDTTLGYTF
d_gene: TRBD1; j_gene: TRBJ2-4; v_gene: TRBV13; abundance: NA; CDR3nt: TGTGCCAGCAGCCCAGGGGGACGCGCCAAAAACATTCAGTACTTC; CDR3aa: CASSPGGRAKNIQYF
d_gene: NA; j_gene: TRBJ1-2; v_gene: TRBV5-1; abundance: NA; CDR3nt: TGCGCCAGCAGCGATGACCGTAGAGACAGAAGCTATGGCTACACCTTC; CDR3aa: CASSDDRRDRSYGYTF
d_gene: NA; j_gene: TRBJ1-5; v_gene: TRBV11-2; abundance: NA; CDR3nt: TGTGCCAGCAGCACCGACGGGCGGGCTAATCAGCCCCAGCATTTT; CDR3aa: CASSTDGRANQPQHF
d_gene: TRBD2; j_gene: TRBJ2-2; v_gene: TRBV6-5; abundance: NA; CDR3nt: TGTGCCAGCAGTCCGGGACTACTGAACACCGGGGAGCTGTTTTTT; CDR3aa: CASSPGLLNTGELFF
d_gene: TRBD1; j_gene: TRBJ1-2; v_gene: TRBV29-1; abundance: NA; CDR3nt: TGCAGCGTTGGAAAAGGGACAGGGGGCTGGGATGGCTACACCTTC; CDR3aa: CSVGKGTGGWDGYTF
d_gene: NA; j_gene: TRBJ1-2; v_gene: TRBV4-1; abundance: NA; CDR3nt: TGCGCCAGCAGCCGAGGATATTCAGGGGATTCACTCTATGGCTACACCTTC; CDR3aa: CASSRGYSGDSLYGYTF
d_gene: NA; j_gene: TRBJ2-2; v_gene: TRBV6-1; abundance: NA; CDR3nt: TGTGCCAGCAGTGCCACTAGGTCCGGGGAGCTGTTTTTT; CDR3aa: CASSATRSGELFF
d_gene: TRBD1; j_gene: TRBJ2-1; v_gene: TRBV6-4; abundance: few; CDR3nt: TGTGCCAGCAGTAAGGGGACAGACGCCGGCAATGAGCAGTTCTTC; CDR3aa: CASSKGTDAGNEQFF
d_gene: NA; j_gene: TRBJ1-2; v_gene: TRBV13; abundance: NA; CDR3nt: TGTGCCAGCAGCCGAGACAGAGATAACTATGGCTACACCTTC; CDR3aa: CASSRDRDNYGYTF
d_gene: NA; j_gene: TRBJ2-7; v_gene: TRBV7-8; abundance: NA; CDR3nt: TGTGCCAGCAGCCTACAGGCTCACAGCTCCTACGAGCAGTACTTC; CDR3aa: CASSLQAHSSYEQYF
d_gene: NA; j_gene: TRBJ1-1; v_gene: TRBV29-1; abundance: few; CDR3nt: TGCAGCGTTGGTGGCAGTATGAACACTGAAGCTTTCTTT; CDR3aa: CSVGGSMNTEAFF
d_gene: NA; j_gene: TRBJ2-4; v_gene: TRBV7-2; abundance: NA; CDR3nt: TGTGCCAGCAGCTTAGGGAGGGCCAAAAACATTCAGTACTTC; CDR3aa: CASSLGRAKNIQYF
d_gene: TRBD2; j_gene: TRBJ2-5; v_gene: TRBV10-3; abundance: NA; CDR3nt: TGTGCCATCAGTGGGACTAGCGTCGAGACCCAGTACTTC; CDR3aa: CAISGTSVETQYF
d_gene: NA; j_gene: TRBJ1-5; v_gene: TRBV5-1; abundance: NA; CDR3nt: TGCGCCAGCAGCCCCCTGGGGCAGGGTTATCAGCCCCAGCATTTT; CDR3aa: CASSPLGQGYQPQHF
d_gene: NA; j_gene: TRBJ1-1; v_gene: TRBV7-2; abundance: NA; CDR3nt: TGTGCCAGCAGCTTAGGGGGTGGGAGTATTGAAGCTTTCTTT; CDR3aa: CASSLGGGSIEAFF
d_gene: TRBD1; j_gene: TRBJ1-1; v_gene: TRBV19; abundance: NA; CDR3nt: TGTGCCAGTAGTATGGGGGGGACAGGGAAGAGGGCTGAAGCTTTCTTT; CDR3aa: CASSMGGTGKRAEAFF
d_gene: NA; j_gene: TRBJ1-4; v_gene: TRBV28; abundance: NA; CDR3nt: TGTGCCAGCAGTTTCAGTCAGGGCGGATTTGGTGAAAAACTGTTTTTT; CDR3aa: CASSFSQGGFGEKLFF
d_gene: NA; j_gene: TRBJ2-7; v_gene: TRBV2; abundance: NA; CDR3nt: TGTGCCAGCAGTGCTAGTGAAATCTACGAGCAGTACTTC; CDR3aa: CASSASEIYEQYF